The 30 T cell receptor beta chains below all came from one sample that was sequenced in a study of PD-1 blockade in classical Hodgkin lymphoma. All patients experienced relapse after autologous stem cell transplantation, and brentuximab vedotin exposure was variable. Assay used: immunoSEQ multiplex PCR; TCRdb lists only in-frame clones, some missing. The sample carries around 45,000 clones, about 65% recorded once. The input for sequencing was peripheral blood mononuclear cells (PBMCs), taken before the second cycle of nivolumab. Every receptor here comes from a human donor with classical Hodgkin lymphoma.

The chain's CDR3 is CASSLGLTYEQYF. The DNA for the CDR3 is TGTGCCAGCAGTTTAGGGTTAACCTACGAGCAGTACTTC. The chain is built from TRBV6-6 and TRBJ2-7, with D unclear. The CDR3 is 13 residues long. Germline V gene lookup returns CDR1 MNHNY and CDR2 SVGAGI (reference sequence). Trimming left V 4 bases short and J 2 bases short, with 9 bases between.

The CDR3 sequence: CASSARQGRWGGYTF. The CDR3 DNA sequence: TGCGCCAGCAGTGCCCGACAGGGTAGATGGGGTGGCTACACCTTC. The genes are TRBV10-2 and TRBJ1-2, with TRBD1 matching 7 bases. The V gene's germline CDR1 is WSHSY and CDR2 SAAADI. The junction had 12 bases not matched to a gene; V was cut back by 4 bases and J by 7 bases. This CDR3 spans 15 amino acids.

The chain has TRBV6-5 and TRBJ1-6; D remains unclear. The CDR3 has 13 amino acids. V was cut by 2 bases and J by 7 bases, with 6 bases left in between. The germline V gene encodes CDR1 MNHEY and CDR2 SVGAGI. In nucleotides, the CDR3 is TGTGCCAGCAGTTACGGCAGAAATTCACCCCTCCACTTT. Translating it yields CASSYGRNSPLHF.

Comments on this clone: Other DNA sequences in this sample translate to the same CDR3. The CDR3 sequence is CASSSRTGKNEAFF. CDR3 DNA: TGTGCCAGCAGTTCAAGGACAGGGAAGAATGAAGCTTTCTTT. The genes are TRBV27 and TRBJ1-1; TRBD1 matches 8 bases. Per the germline V gene, CDR1 is MNHEY and CDR2 is SMNVEV (reference sequence). After removal of 4 bases from V and 7 bases from J, the junction contained 8 bases not matched to a gene. The CDR3 sequence is 14 residues long.

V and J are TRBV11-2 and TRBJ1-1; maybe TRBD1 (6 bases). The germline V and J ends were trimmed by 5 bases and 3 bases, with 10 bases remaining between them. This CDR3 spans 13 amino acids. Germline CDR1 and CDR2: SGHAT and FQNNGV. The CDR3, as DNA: TGTGCCAGCAGCAACGACAGGCACACTGAAGCTTTCTTT. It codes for CASSNDRHTEAFF.

The CDR3 sequence is CASSLLGQGTNTEAFF. In DNA form, the CDR3 reads TGTGCCAGCAGCTTATTAGGACAGGGGACGAACACTGAAGCTTTCTTT. The chain links TRBV7-9 to TRBJ1-1, with 9 bases identical to TRBD1. The J segment lost 1 base and the V segment lost 2 bases, leaving 5 bases of the junction unmatched. In germline, CDR1 is SEHNR, CDR2 FQNEAQ (reference sequence). This CDR3 spans 16 amino acids. Together with reference TRBV7-9 and TRBJ1-1, the CDR3 gives the full variable domain: DTGVSQNPRHKITKRGQNVTFRCDPISEHNRLYWYRQTLGQGPEFLTYFQNEAQLEKSRLLSDRFSAERPKGSFSTLEIQRTEQGDSAMYLCASSLLGQGTNTEAFFGQGTRLTVV.

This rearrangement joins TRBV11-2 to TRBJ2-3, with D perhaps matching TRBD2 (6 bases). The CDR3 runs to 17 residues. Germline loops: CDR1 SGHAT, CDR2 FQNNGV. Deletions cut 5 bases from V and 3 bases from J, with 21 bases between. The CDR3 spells CASSIIRGIGWTDTQYF. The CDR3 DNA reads TGTGCCAGCAGCATCATCCGGGGGATCGGTTGGACAGATACGCAGTATTTT.

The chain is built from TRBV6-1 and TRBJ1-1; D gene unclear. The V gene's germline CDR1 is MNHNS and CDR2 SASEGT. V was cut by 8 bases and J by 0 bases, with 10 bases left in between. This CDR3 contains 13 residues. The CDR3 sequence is CASWADMNTEAFF. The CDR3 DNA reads TGTGCCAGCTGGGCCGACATGAACACTGAAGCTTTCTTT.

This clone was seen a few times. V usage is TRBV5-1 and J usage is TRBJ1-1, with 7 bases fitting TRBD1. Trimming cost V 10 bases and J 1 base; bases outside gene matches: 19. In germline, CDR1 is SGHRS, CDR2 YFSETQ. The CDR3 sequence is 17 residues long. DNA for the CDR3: TGCGCCTCCAAGCTAGGGGCAGGGGGTAATTGGAACACTGAAGCTTTCTTT. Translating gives CASKLGAGGNWNTEAFF.

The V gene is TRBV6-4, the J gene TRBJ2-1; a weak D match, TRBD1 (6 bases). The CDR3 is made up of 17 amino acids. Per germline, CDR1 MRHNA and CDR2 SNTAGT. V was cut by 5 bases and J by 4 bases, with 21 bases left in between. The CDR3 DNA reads TGTGCCAGCAGTTTCTCGGACAGTCTCGCGCCTTACAATGAGCAGTTCTTC. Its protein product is CASSFSDSLAPYNEQFF.

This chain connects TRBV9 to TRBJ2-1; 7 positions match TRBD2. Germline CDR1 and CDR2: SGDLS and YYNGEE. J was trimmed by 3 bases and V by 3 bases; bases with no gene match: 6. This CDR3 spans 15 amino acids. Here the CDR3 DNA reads TGTGCCAGCAGCGGCAGGGAGGGGATCTACAATGAGCAGTTCTTC. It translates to CASSGREGIYNEQFF. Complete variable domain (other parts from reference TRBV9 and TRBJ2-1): DSGVTQTPKHLITATGQRVTLRCSPRSGDLSVYWYQQSLDQGLQFLIQYYNGEERAKGNILERFSAQQFPDLHSELNLSSLELGDSALYFCASSGREGIYNEQFFGPGTRLTVL.

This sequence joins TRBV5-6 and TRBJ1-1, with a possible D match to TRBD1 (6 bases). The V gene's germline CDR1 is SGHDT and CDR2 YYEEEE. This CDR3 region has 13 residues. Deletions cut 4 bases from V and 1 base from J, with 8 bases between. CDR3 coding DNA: TGTGCCAGCAGCATGGACAGGAACACTGAAGCTTTCTTT. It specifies CASSMDRNTEAFF.

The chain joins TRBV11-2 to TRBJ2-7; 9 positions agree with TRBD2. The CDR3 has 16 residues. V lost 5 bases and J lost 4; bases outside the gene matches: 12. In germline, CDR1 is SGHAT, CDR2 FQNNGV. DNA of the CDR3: TGTGCCAGCAGCCCAACCCGCGGGAGGGCGGGTTACGAGCAGTACTTC. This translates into CASSPTRGRAGYEQYF.

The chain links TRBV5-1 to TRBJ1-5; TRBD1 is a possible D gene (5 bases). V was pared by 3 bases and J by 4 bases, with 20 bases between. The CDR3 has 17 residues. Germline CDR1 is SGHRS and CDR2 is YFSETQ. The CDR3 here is CASSSRGLRGWNQPQHF. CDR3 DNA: TGCGCCAGCAGCTCTAGGGGCCTCCGCGGTTGGAATCAGCCCCAGCATTTT.

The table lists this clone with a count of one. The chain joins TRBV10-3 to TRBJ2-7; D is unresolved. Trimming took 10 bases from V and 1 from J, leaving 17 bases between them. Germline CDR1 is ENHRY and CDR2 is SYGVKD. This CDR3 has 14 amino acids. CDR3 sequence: CASTKTEISYEQYF. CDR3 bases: TGTGCCAGCACCAAGACGGAAATTTCCTACGAGCAGTACTTC.

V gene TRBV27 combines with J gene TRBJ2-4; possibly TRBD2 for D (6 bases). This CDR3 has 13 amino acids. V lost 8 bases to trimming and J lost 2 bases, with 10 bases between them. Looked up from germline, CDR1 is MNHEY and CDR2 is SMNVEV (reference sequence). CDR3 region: CASSTSTKNIQYF. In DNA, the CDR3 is TGTGCCAGCTCCACTAGCACCAAAAACATTCAGTACTTC.

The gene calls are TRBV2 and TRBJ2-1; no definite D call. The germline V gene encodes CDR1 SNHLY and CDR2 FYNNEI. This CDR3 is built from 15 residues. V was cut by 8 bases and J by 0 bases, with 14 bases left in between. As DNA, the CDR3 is TGTGCCAGCGCCACGGACCCGAGCTCCTACAATGAGCAGTTCTTC. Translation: CASATDPSSYNEQFF.

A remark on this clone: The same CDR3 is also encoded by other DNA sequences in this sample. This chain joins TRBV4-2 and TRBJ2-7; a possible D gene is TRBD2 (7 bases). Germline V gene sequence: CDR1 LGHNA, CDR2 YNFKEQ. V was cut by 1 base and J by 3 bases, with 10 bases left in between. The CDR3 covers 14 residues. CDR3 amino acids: CASSQAGGNYEQYF. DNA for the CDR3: TGTGCCAGCAGCCAAGCGGGGGGCAACTACGAGCAGTACTTC.

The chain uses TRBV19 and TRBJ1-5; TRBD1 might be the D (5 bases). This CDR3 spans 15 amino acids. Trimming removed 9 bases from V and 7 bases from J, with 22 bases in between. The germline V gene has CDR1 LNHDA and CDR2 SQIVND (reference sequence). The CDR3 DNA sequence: TGTGCCAGCAGCCCCCAGACAGAACCCGACCAGCCCCAGCATTTT. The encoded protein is CASSPQTEPDQPQHF. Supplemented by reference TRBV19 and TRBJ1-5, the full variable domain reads DGGITQSPKYLFRKEGQNVTLSCEQNLNHDAMYWYRQDPGQGLRLIYYSQIVNDFQKGDIAEGYSVSREKKESFPLTVTSAQKNPTAFYLCASSPQTEPDQPQHFGDGTRLSIL.

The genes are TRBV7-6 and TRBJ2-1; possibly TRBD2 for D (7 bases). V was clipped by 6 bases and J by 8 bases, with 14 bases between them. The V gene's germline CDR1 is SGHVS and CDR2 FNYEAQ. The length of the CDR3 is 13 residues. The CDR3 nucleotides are TGTGCCAGCAGAGAAATGGGGGGGCATGAGCAGTTCTTC. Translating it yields CASREMGGHEQFF.

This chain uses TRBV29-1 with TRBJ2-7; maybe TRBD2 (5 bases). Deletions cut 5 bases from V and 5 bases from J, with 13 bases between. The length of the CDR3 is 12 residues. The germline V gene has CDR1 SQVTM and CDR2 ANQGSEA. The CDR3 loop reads CSVKGGGHEQYF. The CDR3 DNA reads TGCAGCGTTAAGGGTGGAGGTCACGAGCAGTACTTC.

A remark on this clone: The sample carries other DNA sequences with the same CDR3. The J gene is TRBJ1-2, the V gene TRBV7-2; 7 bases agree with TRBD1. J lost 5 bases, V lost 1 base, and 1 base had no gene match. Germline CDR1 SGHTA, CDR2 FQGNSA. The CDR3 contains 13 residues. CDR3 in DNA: TGTGCCAGCAGCTTAGGGACAGGTTATGGCTACACCTTC. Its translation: CASSLGTGYGYTF.

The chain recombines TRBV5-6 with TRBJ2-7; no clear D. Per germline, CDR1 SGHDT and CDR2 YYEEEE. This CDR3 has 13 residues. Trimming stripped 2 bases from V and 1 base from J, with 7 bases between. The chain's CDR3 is CASSFRNSYEQYF. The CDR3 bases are TGTGCCAGCAGCTTTCGGAATTCCTACGAGCAGTACTTC.

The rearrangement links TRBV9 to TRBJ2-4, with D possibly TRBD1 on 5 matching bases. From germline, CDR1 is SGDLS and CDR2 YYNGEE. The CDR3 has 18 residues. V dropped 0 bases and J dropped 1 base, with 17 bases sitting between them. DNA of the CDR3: TGTGCCAGCAGCGTAGAAGGGGCCCACTCTGGGGCCAAAAACATTCAGTACTTC. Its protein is CASSVEGAHSGAKNIQYF.

CDR3 nucleotides: TGTGCCAGCAGCTTAGGGGCCCAAAACACCATATATTTT. Translation: CASSLGAQNTIYF. The J gene is TRBJ1-3, the V gene TRBV7-7; no definite D call. Germline CDR1 is SSHAT and CDR2 is FNYEAQ (reference sequence). The CDR3 sequence is 13 residues long. V lost 1 base, J lost 6 bases, and 7 bases lay in between.

The CDR3 protein is CASSYTRQPQHF. CDR3 nucleotides: TGTGCCAGCAGTTATACCCGTCAGCCCCAGCATTTT. J is TRBJ1-5 and V is TRBV27; D is undetermined. V dropped 4 bases and J dropped 6 bases, with 7 bases sitting between them. The CDR3 is 12 amino acids. Germline CDR1 and CDR2: MNHEY and SMNVEV (reference sequence).

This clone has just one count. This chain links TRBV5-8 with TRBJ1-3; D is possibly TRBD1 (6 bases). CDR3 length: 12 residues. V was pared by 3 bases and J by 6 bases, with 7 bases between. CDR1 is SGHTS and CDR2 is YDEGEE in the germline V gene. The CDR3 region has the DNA TGTGCCAGCAGCTGGGGGGCAAACACCATATATTTT. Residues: CASSWGANTIYF.

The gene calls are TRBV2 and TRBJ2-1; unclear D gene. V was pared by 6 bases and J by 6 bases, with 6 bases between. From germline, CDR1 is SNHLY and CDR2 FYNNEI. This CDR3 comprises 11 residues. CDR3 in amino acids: CASREINEQFF. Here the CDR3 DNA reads TGTGCCAGCAGGGAGATCAATGAGCAGTTCTTC.

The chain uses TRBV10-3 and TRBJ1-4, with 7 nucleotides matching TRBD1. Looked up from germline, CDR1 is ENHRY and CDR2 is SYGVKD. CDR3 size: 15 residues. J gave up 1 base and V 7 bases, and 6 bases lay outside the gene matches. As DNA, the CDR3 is TGTGCCATCAAAGGGGACAGCCGAACTAATGAAAAACTGTTTTTT. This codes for CAIKGDSRTNEKLFF.

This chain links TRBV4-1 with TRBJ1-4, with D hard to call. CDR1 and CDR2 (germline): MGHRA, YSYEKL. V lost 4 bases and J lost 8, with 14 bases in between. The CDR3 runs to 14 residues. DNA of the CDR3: TGCGCCAGCAGCCCTAATCGGGGTAGGGAAAAACTGTTTTTT. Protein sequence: CASSPNRGREKLFF.